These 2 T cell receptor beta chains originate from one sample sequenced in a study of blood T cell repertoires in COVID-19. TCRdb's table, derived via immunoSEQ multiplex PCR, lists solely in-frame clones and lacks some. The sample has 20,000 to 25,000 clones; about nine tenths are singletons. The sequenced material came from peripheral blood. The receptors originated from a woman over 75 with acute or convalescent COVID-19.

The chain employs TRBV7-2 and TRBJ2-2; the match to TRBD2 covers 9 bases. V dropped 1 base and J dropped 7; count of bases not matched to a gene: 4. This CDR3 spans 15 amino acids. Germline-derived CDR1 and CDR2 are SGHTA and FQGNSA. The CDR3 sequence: CASSLVRREGGELFF. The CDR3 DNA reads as TGTGCCAGCAGCTTAGTTCGGCGGGAGGGCGGGGAGCTGTTTTTT.

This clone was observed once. For the CDR3, the DNA is TGTGCCAGCAGCCCTCCGGGACAGGGGTGGCCCCAGCATTTT. Its protein is CASSPPGQGWPQHF. V usage is TRBV7-2 and J usage is TRBJ1-5; the match to TRBD1 covers 10 bases. CDR3 length: 14 residues. Germline CDR1 is SGHTA and CDR2 is FQGNSA. V lost 5 bases to trimming and J lost 9 bases; unmatched junction nucleotides: 7.